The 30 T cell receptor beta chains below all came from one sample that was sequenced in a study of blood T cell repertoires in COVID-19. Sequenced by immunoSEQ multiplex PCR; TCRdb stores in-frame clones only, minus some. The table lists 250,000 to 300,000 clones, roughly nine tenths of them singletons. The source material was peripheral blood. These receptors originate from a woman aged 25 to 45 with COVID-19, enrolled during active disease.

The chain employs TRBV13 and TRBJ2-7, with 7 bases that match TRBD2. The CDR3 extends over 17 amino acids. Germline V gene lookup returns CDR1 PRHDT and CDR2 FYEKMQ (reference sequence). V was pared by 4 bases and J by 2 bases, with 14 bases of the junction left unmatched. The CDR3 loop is CASSSYSDAGVPYEQYF. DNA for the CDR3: TGTGCCAGCAGCTCATATAGCGATGCGGGGGTACCCTACGAGCAGTACTTC.

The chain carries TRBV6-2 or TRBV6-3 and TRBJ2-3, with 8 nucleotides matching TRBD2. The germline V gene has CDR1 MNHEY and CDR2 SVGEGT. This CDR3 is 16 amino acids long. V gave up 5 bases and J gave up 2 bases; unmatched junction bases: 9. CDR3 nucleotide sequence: TGTGCCAGCAGTGGAGCGGGGGCTACCTTCACAGATACGCAGTATTTT. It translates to CASSGAGATFTDTQYF.

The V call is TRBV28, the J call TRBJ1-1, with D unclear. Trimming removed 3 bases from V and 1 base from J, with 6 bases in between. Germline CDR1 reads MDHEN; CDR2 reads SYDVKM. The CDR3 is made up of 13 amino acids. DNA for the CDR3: TGTGCCAGCAGTTTCCGCAGGAACACTGAAGCTTTCTTT. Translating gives CASSFRRNTEAFF.

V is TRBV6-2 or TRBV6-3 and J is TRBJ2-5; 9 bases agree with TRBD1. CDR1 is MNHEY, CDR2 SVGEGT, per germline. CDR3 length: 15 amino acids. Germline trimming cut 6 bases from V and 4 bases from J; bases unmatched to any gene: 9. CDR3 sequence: CASSQGQGEGETQYF. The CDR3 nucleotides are TGTGCCAGCAGCCAGGGACAGGGAGAGGGAGAGACCCAGTACTTC.

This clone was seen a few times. CDR3 sequence (DNA): TGTGCCAGCAGTCGGCCGGGGGGCACTGAAGCTTTCTTT. It is translated as CASSRPGGTEAFF. V is TRBV6-5 and J is TRBJ1-1, with TRBD1 as a possible D gene (5 bases). This CDR3 region has 13 residues. Germline CDR1 and CDR2: MNHEY and SVGAGI. Trimming removed 5 bases at V and 4 bases at J, with 11 bases between.

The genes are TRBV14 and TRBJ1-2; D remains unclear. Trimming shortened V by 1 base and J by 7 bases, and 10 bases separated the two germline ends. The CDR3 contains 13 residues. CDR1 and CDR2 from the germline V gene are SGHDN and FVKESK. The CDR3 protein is CASSQVEGTGYTF. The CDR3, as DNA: TGTGCCAGCAGCCAAGTGGAGGGAACTGGCTACACCTTC.

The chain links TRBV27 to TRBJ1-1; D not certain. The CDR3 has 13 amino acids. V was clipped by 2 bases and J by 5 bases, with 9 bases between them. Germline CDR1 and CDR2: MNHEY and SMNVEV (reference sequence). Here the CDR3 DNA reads TGTGCCAGCAGTTTAACGGTCTGGACTGAAGCTTTCTTT. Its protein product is CASSLTVWTEAFF.

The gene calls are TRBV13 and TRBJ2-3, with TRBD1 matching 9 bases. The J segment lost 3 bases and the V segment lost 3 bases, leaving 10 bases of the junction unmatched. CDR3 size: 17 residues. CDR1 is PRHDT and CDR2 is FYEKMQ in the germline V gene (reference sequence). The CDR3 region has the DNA TGTGCCAGCAGCTTGGGACTGGGACAGGGTATAACAGATACGCAGTATTTT. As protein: CASSLGLGQGITDTQYF.

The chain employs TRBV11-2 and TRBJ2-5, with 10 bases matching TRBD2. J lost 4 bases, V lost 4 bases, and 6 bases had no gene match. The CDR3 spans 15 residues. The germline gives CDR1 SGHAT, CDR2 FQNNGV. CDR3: CASSSGLAYGETQYF. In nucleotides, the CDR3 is TGTGCCAGCAGCTCGGGACTAGCGTATGGAGAGACCCAGTACTTC.

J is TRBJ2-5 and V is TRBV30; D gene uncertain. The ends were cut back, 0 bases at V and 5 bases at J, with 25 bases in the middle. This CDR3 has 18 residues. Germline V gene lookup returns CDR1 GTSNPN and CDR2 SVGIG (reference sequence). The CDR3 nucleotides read TGTGCCTGGAGTGTACAGACGTTCTTTTTGAGTGAGACGGAGACCCAGTACTTC. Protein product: CAWSVQTFFLSETETQYF.

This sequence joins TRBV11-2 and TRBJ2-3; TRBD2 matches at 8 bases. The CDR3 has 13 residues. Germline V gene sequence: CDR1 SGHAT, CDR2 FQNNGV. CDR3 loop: CAERGPTGDTQYF. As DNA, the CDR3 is TGTGCTGAGCGGGGGCCCACAGGGGATACGCAGTATTTT.

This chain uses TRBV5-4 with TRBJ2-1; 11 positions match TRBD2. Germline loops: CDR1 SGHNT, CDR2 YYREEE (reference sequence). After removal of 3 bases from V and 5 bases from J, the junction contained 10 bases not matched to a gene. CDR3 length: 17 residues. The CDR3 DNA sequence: TGTGCCAGCAGCTCTCCCCTAGCGGGGGGCCGACACAATGAGCAGTTCTTC. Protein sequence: CASSSPLAGGRHNEQFF.

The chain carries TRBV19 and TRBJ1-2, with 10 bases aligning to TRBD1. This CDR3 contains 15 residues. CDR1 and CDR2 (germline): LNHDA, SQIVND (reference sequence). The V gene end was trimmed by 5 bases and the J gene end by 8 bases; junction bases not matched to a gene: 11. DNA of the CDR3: TGTGCCAGTAGTCCCGGGACAGGGGCAATGTTGGGCTACACCTTC. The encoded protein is CASSPGTGAMLGYTF.

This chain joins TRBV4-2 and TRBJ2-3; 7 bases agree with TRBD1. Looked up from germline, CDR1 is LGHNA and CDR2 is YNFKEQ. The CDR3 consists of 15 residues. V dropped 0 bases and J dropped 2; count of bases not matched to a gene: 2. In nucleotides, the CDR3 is TGTGCCAGCAGCCAAGAGGGGACAGTCACAGATACGCAGTATTTT. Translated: CASSQEGTVTDTQYF.

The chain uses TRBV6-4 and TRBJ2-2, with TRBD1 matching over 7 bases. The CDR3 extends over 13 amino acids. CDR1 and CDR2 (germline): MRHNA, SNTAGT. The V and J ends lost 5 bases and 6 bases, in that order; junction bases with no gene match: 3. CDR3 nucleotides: TGTGCCAGCAGTTACGACAGGGCCGGGGAGCTGTTTTTT. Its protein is CASSYDRAGELFF.

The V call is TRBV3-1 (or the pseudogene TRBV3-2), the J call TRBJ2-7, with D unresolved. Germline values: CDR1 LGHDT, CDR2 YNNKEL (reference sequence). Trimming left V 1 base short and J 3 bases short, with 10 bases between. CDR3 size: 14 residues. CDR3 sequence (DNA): TGTGCCAGCAGCCAAGTTCACGACTTCTACGAGCAGTACTTC. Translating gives CASSQVHDFYEQYF.

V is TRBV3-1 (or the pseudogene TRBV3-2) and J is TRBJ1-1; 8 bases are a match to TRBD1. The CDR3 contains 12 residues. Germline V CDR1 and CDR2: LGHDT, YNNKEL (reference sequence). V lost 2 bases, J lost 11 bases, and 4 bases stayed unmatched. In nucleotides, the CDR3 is TGTGCCAGCAGCCAACCAGGGGGCCATGCTTTCTTT. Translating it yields CASSQPGGHAFF.

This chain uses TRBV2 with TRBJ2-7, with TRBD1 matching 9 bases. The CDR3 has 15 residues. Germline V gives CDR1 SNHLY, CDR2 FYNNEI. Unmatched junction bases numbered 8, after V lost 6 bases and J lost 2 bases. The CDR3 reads CASRLYDRGAYEQYF. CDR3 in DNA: TGTGCCAGCAGGCTCTACGACAGGGGGGCCTACGAGCAGTACTTC.

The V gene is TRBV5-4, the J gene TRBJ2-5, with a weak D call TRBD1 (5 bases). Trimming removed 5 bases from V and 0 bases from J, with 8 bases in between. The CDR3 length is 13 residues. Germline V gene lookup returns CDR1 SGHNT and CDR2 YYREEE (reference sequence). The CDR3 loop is CASSTGYQETQYF. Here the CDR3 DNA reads TGTGCCAGCAGTACAGGTTACCAAGAGACCCAGTACTTC. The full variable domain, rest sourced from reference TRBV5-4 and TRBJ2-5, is ETGVTQSPTHLIKTRGQQVTLRCSSQSGHNTVSWYQQALGQGPQFIFQYYREEENGRGNFPPRFSGLQFPNYSSELNVNALELDDSALYLCASSTGYQETQYFGPGTRLLVL.

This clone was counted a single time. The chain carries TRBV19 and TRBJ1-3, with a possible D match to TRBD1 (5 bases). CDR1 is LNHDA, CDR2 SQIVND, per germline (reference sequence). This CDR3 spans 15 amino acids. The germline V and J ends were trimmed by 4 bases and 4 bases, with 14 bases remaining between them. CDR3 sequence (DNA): TGTGCCAGTAGTACAGAAAGGGGTAACGGAAACACCATATATTTT. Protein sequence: CASSTERGNGNTIYF.

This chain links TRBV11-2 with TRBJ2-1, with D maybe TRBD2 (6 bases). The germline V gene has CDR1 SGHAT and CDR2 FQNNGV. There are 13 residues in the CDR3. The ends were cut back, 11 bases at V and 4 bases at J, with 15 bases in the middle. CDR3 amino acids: CAGGSTLYNEQFF. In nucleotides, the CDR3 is TGTGCCGGAGGGAGCACGCTTTACAATGAGCAGTTCTTC.

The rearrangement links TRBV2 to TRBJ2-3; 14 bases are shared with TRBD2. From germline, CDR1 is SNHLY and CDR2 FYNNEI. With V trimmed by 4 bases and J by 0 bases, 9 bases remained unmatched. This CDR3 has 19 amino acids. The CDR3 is CASSGARLAGGSSTDTQYF. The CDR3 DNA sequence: TGTGCCAGCAGTGGAGCTAGACTAGCGGGGGGGTCTAGCACAGATACGCAGTATTTT. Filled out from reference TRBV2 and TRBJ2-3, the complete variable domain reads EPEVTQTPSHQVTQMGQEVILRCVPISNHLYFYWYRQILGQKVEFLVSFYNNEISEKSEIFDDQFSVERPDGSNFTLKIRSTKLEDSAMYFCASSGARLAGGSSTDTQYFGPGTRLTVL.

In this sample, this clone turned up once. This CDR3 is CASSSLAGGAIHEQFF. CDR3 DNA sequence: TGTGCCAGCAGCTCACTAGCGGGGGGGGCGATCCATGAGCAGTTCTTC. This chain joins TRBV3-1 (or the pseudogene TRBV3-2) and TRBJ2-1; 13 bases map to TRBD2. Germline assignment: CDR1 LGHDT and CDR2 YNNKEL (reference sequence). The junction had 9 bases not matched to a gene; V was cut back by 5 bases and J by 8 bases. This CDR3 has 16 amino acids.

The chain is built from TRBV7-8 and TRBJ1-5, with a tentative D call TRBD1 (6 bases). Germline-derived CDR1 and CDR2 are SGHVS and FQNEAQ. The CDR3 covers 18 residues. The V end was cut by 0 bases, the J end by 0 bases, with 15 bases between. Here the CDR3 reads CASSLARGQPYSNQPQHF. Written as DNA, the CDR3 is TGTGCCAGCAGCTTAGCTAGAGGACAGCCTTATAGCAATCAGCCCCAGCATTTT. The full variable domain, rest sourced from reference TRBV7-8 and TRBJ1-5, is GAGVSQSPRYKVAKRGQDVALRCDPISGHVSLFWYQQALGQGPEFLTYFQNEAQLDKSGLPSDRFFAERPEGSVSTLKIQRTQQEDSAVYLCASSLARGQPYSNQPQHFGDGTRLSIL.

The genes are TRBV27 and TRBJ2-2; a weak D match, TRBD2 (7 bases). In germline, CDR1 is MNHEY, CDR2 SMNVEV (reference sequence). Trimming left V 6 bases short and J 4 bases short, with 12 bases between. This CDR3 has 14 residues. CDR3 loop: CASRPGGATGELFF. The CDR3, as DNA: TGTGCCAGCAGACCTGGGGGGGCCACCGGGGAGCTGTTTTTT.

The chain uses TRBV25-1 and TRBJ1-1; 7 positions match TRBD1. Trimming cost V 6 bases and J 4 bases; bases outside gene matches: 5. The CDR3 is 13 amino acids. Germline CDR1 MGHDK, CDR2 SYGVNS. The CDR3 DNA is TGTGCCAGCAGCACAGGGGTTGTCACTGAAGCTTTCTTT. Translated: CASSTGVVTEAFF.

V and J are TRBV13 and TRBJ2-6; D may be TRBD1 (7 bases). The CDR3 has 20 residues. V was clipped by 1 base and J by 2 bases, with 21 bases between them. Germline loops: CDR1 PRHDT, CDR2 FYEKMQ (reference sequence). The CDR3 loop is CASSLVTGIGEAAGANVLTF. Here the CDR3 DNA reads TGTGCCAGCAGCTTAGTGACAGGGATCGGGGAGGCGGCTGGGGCCAACGTCCTGACTTTC.

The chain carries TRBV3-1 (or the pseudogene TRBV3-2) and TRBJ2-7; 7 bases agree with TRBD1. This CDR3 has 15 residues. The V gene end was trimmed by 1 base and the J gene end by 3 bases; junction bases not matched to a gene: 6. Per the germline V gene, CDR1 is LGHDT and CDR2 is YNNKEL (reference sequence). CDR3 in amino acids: CASSQVRGGSYEQYF. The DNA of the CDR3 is TGTGCCAGCAGCCAAGTCCGAGGGGGCAGCTACGAGCAGTACTTC.

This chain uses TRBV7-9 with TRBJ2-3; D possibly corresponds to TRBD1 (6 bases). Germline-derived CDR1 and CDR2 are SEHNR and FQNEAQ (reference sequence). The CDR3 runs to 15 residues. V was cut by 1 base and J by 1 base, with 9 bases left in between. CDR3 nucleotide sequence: TGTGCCAGCAGCTTAGGTCCAGGGGGCACAGATACGCAGTATTTT. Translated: CASSLGPGGTDTQYF.

In DNA form, the CDR3 reads TGTGCCAGCAGCCTAATTAAAGCGGGGGGGCCCGCAAATGAGCAGTTCTTC. Its protein product is CASSLIKAGGPANEQFF. This chain connects TRBV27 to TRBJ2-1, with 10 bases aligning to TRBD2. The ends lost 6 bases at V and 7 bases at J; junction bases unmatched: 15. From germline, CDR1 is MNHEY and CDR2 SMNVEV (reference sequence). CDR3 length: 17 residues.